The entry below gives a single T cell receptor (beta chain) sequence along with its context. There is no known antigen for this receptor. Per-base quality was not reported, and no clone a single base away is much larger than it. The data originate from a study of lymphopenia after photon versus proton radiotherapy (dated by TCRdb to between 2019 and 2020). Regarding the research as a whole: The immunological effects of photon versus proton radiation therapy were compared in patients with gastrointestinal tumors who developed high-grade lymphopenia. The study was designed to characterize how the impact on the immune system differs between the two radiation modalities. A cohort of 20 patients with gastrointestinal tumors who received either photon or proton therapy and subsequently developed lymphopenia was included.

The full study reports these points: During treatment, patients who received photon therapy lost naive T cells and TCR diversity and gained effector/memory populations, whereas patients who received proton therapy remained relatively stable. Among patients across the cohort who died, overall survival time showed an inverse correlation with a larger post-nadir drop in TCR diversity. The survival association was assessed only in patients who died, and the authors presented better survival with proton therapy as a possibility rather than a demonstrated result. After the lymphocyte count nadir, photon-treated repertoires showed oligoclonal expansion, especially of CD8+ Temra cells, which drove the drop in diversity.

To prepare the library, the immunoSEQ multiplex PCR assay was applied. Alongside multiparametric flow cytometry, deep sequencing of rearranged TCR beta loci was used to profile the T cell repertoires. This immuneACCESS table, as held by TCRdb, lists in-frame sequences with V and J called but not all clones. Of the missing ones, under half trace to an unresolved V gene in checked studies; the others have no known cause. The table for this sample lists about 25,000 clones; roughly 90% of them were counted only once. Together, the top ten hold approximately 19% of the sample. The receptor was derived from a man aged 45-65 years with gastric cancer. The sample here was peripheral blood, taken from a patient treated with photon-based radiotherapy.

The DNA reads as follows: TGCGCCAGCAGCTTGGTGGGAGGACTCACAGATACGCAGTATTTT. It specifies CASSLVGGLTDTQYF. Rearrangement joined TRBV5-1 to TRBJ2-3; a weak D assignment points to TRBD2 (6 bases agree). V is reduced by 0 bases and J by 2 bases, leaving a spacing of 10 bases between them. The CDR3 numbers 15 residues from cysteine through phenylalanine. This entry keeps only the CDR3 DNA: 45 bases, framed from base 1. According to the germline V gene, CDR1 reads SGHRS and CDR2 reads YFSETQ.